Given below is one T cell receptor beta chain in context. The record originates from a study of blood T cell repertoires in COVID-19. Study processing details: The assay estimated nucleated cells by amplifying reference gene primers. Sequencing was performed with immunoSEQ multiplex PCR; in TCRdb, only in-frame clones are kept and a portion is missing. From that table come the V and J calls and clone size; the DNA was used to work out D and trimming. Of under 150,000 clones in the sample, around 90% are singletons; the top ten hold over 1.5%. The sequence came from a human donor in a cohort sampled during active COVID-19. Sequencing was done on a sample of peripheral blood.

This CDR3 is CASRDSGGKETQYF. The CDR3 DNA reads TGTGCCAGCAGAGATAGCGGGGGGAAAGAGACCCAGTACTTC. The rearrangement joins TRBV2 to TRBJ2-5; 10 nucleotides align to TRBD2. Losses at the gene ends were 6 bases for V and 3 bases for J; bases not matched to a gene: 4. Germline V lookup: CDR1 SNHLY, CDR2 FYNNEI. The CDR3 is 14 amino acids.